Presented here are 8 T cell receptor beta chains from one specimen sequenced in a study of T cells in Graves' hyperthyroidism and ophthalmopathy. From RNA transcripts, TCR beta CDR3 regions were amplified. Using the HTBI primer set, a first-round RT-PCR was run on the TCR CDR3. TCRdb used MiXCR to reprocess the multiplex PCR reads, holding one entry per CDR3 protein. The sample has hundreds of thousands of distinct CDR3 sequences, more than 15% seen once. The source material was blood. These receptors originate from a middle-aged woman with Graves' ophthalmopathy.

The CDR3 region has the DNA TGTGCCAGCAGTGAATTGGTAGCGGGGAATGAGCAGTTCTTC. This encodes CASSELVAGNEQFF. The chain joins TRBV2 to TRBJ2-1; 8 bases are a match to TRBD2. CDR1 is SNHLY and CDR2 is FYNNEI in the germline V gene. The trim removed 2 bases at V and 7 bases at J, leaving 4 bases unmatched. The CDR3 consists of 14 residues.

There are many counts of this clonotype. The chain's CDR3 is CASSQAGTEETQYF. Written as DNA, the CDR3 is TGTGCCAGCAGCCAAGCCGGGACAGAAGAGACCCAGTACTTC. The rearrangement uses TRBV7-9 and TRBJ2-5; 7 nucleotides match TRBD1. The ends lost 5 bases at V and 3 bases at J; junction bases unmatched: 6. CDR3 size: 14 residues. CDR1 and CDR2 from the germline V gene are SEHNR and FQNEAQ (reference sequence).

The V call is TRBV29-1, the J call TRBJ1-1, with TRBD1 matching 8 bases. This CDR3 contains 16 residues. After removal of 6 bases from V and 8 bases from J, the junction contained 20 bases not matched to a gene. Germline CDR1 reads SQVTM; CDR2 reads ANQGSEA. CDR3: CSVHEGTGWSTSEAFF. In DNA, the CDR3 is TGCAGCGTCCATGAGGGGACAGGCTGGTCGACTTCCGAAGCTTTCTTT.

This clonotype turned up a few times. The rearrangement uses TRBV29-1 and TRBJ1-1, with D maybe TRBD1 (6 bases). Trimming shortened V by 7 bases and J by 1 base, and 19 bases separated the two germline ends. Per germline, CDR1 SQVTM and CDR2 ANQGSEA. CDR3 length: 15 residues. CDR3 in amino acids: CSAPGGTQENTEAFF. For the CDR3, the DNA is TGCAGCGCCCCGGGGGGCACCCAAGAGAACACTGAAGCTTTCTTT.

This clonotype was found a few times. The CDR3 spells CAIRAGTGYFSGANVLTF. In nucleotides, the CDR3 is TGTGCCATCAGAGCCGGGACAGGGTATTTCTCTGGGGCCAACGTCCTGACTTTC. The chain is built from TRBV10-3 and TRBJ2-6; 9 nucleotides agree with TRBD1. The germline V gene has CDR1 ENHRY and CDR2 SYGVKD. The V and J ends lost 6 bases and 0 bases, in that order; junction bases with no gene match: 9. The CDR3 runs to 18 residues.

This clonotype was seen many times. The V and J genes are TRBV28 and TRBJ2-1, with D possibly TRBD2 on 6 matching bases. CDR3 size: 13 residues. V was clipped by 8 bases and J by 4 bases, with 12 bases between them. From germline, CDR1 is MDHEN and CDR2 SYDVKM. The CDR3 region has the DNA TGTGCCAGCCTCGGGGGTGGATACAATGAGCAGTTCTTC. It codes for CASLGGGYNEQFF.

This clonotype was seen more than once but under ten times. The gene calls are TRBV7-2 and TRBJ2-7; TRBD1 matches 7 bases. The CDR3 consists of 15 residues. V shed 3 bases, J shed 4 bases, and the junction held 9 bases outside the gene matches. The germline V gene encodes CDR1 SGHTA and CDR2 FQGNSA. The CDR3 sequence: CASSLGSRGKYEQYF. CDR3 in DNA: TGTGCCAGCAGCTTGGGGTCCAGGGGGAAATACGAGCAGTACTTC.

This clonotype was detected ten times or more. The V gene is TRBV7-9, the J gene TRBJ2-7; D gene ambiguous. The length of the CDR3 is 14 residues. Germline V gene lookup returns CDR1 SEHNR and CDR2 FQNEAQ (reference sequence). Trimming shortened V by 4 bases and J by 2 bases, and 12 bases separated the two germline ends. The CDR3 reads CASSSPGQPYEQYF. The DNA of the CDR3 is TGTGCCAGCAGCTCCCCTGGGCAGCCCTACGAGCAGTACTTC.